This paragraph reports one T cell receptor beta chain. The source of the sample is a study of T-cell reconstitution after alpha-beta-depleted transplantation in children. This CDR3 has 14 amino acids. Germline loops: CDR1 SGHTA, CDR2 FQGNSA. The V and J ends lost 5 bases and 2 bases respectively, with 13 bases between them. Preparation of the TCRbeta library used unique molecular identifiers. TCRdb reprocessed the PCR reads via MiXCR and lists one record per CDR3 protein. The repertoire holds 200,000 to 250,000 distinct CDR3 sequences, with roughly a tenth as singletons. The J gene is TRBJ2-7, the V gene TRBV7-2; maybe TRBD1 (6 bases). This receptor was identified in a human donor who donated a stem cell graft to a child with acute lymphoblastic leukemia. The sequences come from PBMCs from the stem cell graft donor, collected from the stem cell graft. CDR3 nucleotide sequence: TGTGCCAGCAGCATCGGGACACCTCCCTACGAGCAGTACTTC. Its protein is CASSIGTPPYEQYF.